The 6 T cell receptor beta chains below all came from one sample that was sequenced in a study of kidney transplant recipient with SARS-CoV-2 infection. TCRdb independently ran MiXCR on the reads; one entry per CDR3 protein. The sample lists fewer than 250,000 distinct CDR3 sequences, 29% occurring once. Sequenced material: a blood sample, taken at baseline and on day 111 from a kidney transplant recipient. These receptors came from a male patient between 25 and 40 years old who had COVID-19 and was a kidney transplant recipient. The T cells may come from the graft donor.

Worth noting for this clonotype: The CDR3 carries no conserved terminal phenylalanine or tryptophan, so it likely arises from a read error. The CDR3 DNA reads TGTGCCAGCAGCTTGGATCCTACATTTAACTATGGCTACACCCTC. Translating it yields CASSLDPTFNYGYTL. This chain connects TRBV5-1 to TRBJ1-2; unclear D gene. The germline gives CDR1 SGHRS, CDR2 YFSETQ. The CDR3 covers 15 residues.

This clonotype was picked up a small number of times. V is TRBV20-1 and J is TRBJ2-1; no reliable D call. This CDR3 has 14 amino acids. Trimming stripped 6 bases from V and 0 bases from J, with 12 bases between. In germline, CDR1 is DFQATT, CDR2 SNEGSKA (reference sequence). CDR3 sequence reads: CSAEPSRSYNEQFF. CDR3 in DNA: TGCAGTGCCGAACCTTCTCGCTCCTACAATGAGCAGTTCTTC.

This clonotype was seen at least ten times. The rearrangement joins TRBV7-2 to TRBJ2-4, with 7 bases identical to TRBD1. The germline V gene has CDR1 SGHTA and CDR2 FQGNSA. The CDR3 length is 15 residues. J lost 8 bases, V lost 5 bases, and 12 bases had no gene match. The CDR3 nucleotides are TGTGCCAGCAGCCTTGGGACGGGCGACAGGGACATTCAGTACTTC. Protein: CASSLGTGDRDIQYF.

The chain carries TRBV20-1 and TRBJ2-3; D possibly matches TRBD1 or TRBD2 (5 bases each). Per germline, CDR1 DFQATT and CDR2 SNEGSKA (reference sequence). V was clipped by 5 bases and J by 6 bases, with 18 bases between them. CDR3 length: 14 amino acids. The CDR3 reads CSAPQSGTGDTQYF. In DNA, the CDR3 is TGCAGTGCTCCTCAGTCGGGAACAGGCGATACGCAGTATTTT.

Notes on this clonotype: One base away lies a much larger clone, so this may be a sequencing read error. J is TRBJ2-6 and V is TRBV18; D may be TRBD1 (6 bases). The V gene's germline CDR1 is KGHSH and CDR2 LQKENI. V lost 4 bases and J lost 0, with 16 bases in between. This CDR3 has 18 residues. The CDR3 protein is CASSLIGDTSSGANVLTF. The CDR3 DNA follows: TGTGCCAGCTCACTAATCGGGGACACTAGCTCTGGGGCCAACGTCCTGACTTTC.

This clonotype appeared many times. The chain recombines TRBV7-3 with TRBJ1-2, with 7 bases matching TRBD1. Per germline, CDR1 SGHTA and CDR2 FQGTGA. This CDR3 spans 13 amino acids. The junction had 3 bases not matched to a gene; V was cut back by 5 bases and J by 3 bases. Here the CDR3 reads CASSPQGDYGYTF. DNA of the CDR3: TGTGCCAGCAGCCCCCAGGGGGACTATGGCTACACCTTC.